The 21 T cell receptor beta chains listed next were all sequenced from one sample in a study of cytomegalovirus exposure and HLA in healthy donors. The PCR used 60 Vbeta and 13 Jbeta primers. The data were produced by immunoSEQ multiplex PCR, yet TCRdb's version contains in-frame clones alone and is incomplete. This table has about 250,000 clones, about nine tenths appearing once. Specimen: PBMCs. These receptors were collected from a girl aged 2-10 years in good health and CMV-seronegative.

The CDR3 bases are TGTGCCAGTACCGGGGGGCTCCAGCCCCAGCATTTT. The encoded protein is CASTGGLQPQHF. This chain uses TRBV19 with TRBJ1-5; D possibly corresponds to TRBD1 (6 bases). There are 12 residues in the CDR3. Germline V gene data show CDR1 as LNHDA and CDR2 as SQIVND (reference sequence). V lost 7 bases and J lost 7, with 11 bases in between.

This chain uses TRBV5-1 with TRBJ2-7; a weak D match, TRBD1 (6 bases). The CDR3 is made up of 14 amino acids. Per the germline V gene, CDR1 is SGHRS and CDR2 is YFSETQ. Between the trimmed V and J ends, which lost 3 bases and 0 bases, there was a span of 10 bases. The CDR3 protein is CASSSRDTSYEQYF. As DNA, the CDR3 is TGCGCCAGCAGCTCCCGGGACACCTCCTACGAGCAGTACTTC.

This chain uses TRBV5-1 with TRBJ2-3, with 10 bases fitting TRBD1. CDR3 size: 18 residues. Germline V gene lookup returns CDR1 SGHRS and CDR2 YFSETQ. V trimming: 0 bases; J trimming: 0 bases; junction bases outside the gene matches: 7. CDR3 loop: CASSLGSGQGRSTDTQYF. CDR3 nucleotide sequence: TGCGCCAGCAGCTTGGGCTCGGGACAGGGGAGAAGCACAGATACGCAGTATTTT.

The rearrangement joins TRBV9 to TRBJ1-1, with D tentatively TRBD1 (6 bases). This CDR3 has 19 amino acids. Germline CDR1 SGDLS, CDR2 YYNGEE. Between the trimmed V and J ends, which lost 3 bases and 0 bases, there was a span of 24 bases. CDR3 coding DNA: TGTGCCAGCAGCGCTGGTGTTTCCGGGGGGGGCCTCATGAACACTGAAGCTTTCTTT. It encodes CASSAGVSGGGLMNTEAFF.

The rearrangement uses TRBV4-1 and TRBJ1-1; a possible D gene is TRBD1 (5 bases). There are 15 residues in the CDR3. The germline V gene encodes CDR1 MGHRA and CDR2 YSYEKL. Trimming cost V 4 bases and J 5 bases, with 17 bases left between them. Here the CDR3 DNA reads TGCGCCAGCAGCCGACAAACCTTGGACACAACTGAAGCTTTCTTT. This translates into CASSRQTLDTTEAFF.

The gene calls are TRBV5-6 and TRBJ2-3; TRBD2 agrees at 8 bases. Trimming cost V 3 bases and J 4 bases; bases outside gene matches: 10. The germline V gene encodes CDR1 SGHDT and CDR2 YYEEEE. CDR3 length: 16 amino acids. The CDR3 nucleotides read TGTGCCAGCAGCTCTCCGGGACTAGAGTTCGCAGATACGCAGTATTTT. It translates to CASSSPGLEFADTQYF. Full variable domain (rest looked up from reference TRBV5-6 and TRBJ2-3): DAGVTQSPTHLIKTRGQQVTLRCSPKSGHDTVSWYQQALGQGPQFIFQYYEEEERQRGNFPDRFSGHQFPNYSSELNVNALLLGDSALYLCASSSPGLEFADTQYFGPGTRLTVL.

The V gene is TRBV27, the J gene TRBJ1-1; 7 bases line up with TRBD1. The CDR3 totals 19 residues. Germline V gene lookup returns CDR1 MNHEY and CDR2 SMNVEV (reference sequence). With V trimmed by 0 bases and J by 3 bases, 16 bases remained unmatched. The CDR3 nucleotides are TGTGCCAGCAGTTTATCGGGTCCAGGACAGGCAAAGAGATACACTGAAGCTTTCTTT. Amino acids: CASSLSGPGQAKRYTEAFF.

This chain joins TRBV28 and TRBJ1-2; 7 positions agree with TRBD1. Germline V gene sequence: CDR1 MDHEN, CDR2 SYDVKM. This CDR3 has 13 residues. V shed 3 bases, J shed 10 bases, and the junction held 8 bases outside the gene matches. The CDR3 DNA reads as TGTGCCAGCAGTTTCGGGCAGGGGGTAGACTACACCTTC. This gives the protein CASSFGQGVDYTF.

As for this clone: This same CDR3 is encoded by further DNA sequences in the sample. The V call is TRBV29-1, the J call TRBJ1-1; D not resolved. Germline values: CDR1 SQVTM, CDR2 ANQGSEA. Trimming left V 7 bases short and J 1 base short, with 4 bases between. This CDR3 is 10 amino acids long. The CDR3 protein is CSAGNTEAFF. The CDR3 DNA sequence: TGCAGCGCCGGGAACACTGAAGCTTTCTTT. Full variable domain (remainder filled in from reference TRBV29-1 and TRBJ1-1): SAVISQKPSRDICQRGTSLTIQCQVDSQVTMMFWYRQQPGQSLTLIATANQGSEATYESGFVIDKFPISRPNLTFSTLTVSNMSPEDSSIYLCSAGNTEAFFGQGTRLTVV.

This clone was detected once. This sequence joins TRBV5-6 and TRBJ1-3; D unresolved. CDR1 SGHDT and CDR2 YYEEEE come from the germline V gene. Trimming stripped 1 base from V and 2 bases from J, with 7 bases between. This CDR3 contains 14 residues. The CDR3 region has the DNA TGTGCCAGCAGCTTGACACGGGCTGGAAACACCATATATTTT. Protein product: CASSLTRAGNTIYF.

The gene calls are TRBV7-8 and TRBJ1-1, with a possible D match to TRBD1 (5 bases). This CDR3 is built from 13 residues. The ends were cut back, 5 bases at V and 0 bases at J, with 7 bases in the middle. Germline CDR1 and CDR2: SGHVS and FQNEAQ. The CDR3 loop is CASSLDMNTEAFF. The DNA of the CDR3 is TGTGCCAGCAGCCTGGACATGAACACTGAAGCTTTCTTT.

This sequence joins TRBV18 and TRBJ1-3; no firm D call. Deletions cut 2 bases from V and 6 bases from J, with 11 bases between. The germline V gene has CDR1 KGHSH and CDR2 LQKENI. This CDR3 is built from 14 residues. The CDR3 bases are TGTGCCAGCTCACCAAGTGGCAGGCAAAACACCATATATTTT. Translated, it gives CASSPSGRQNTIYF.

Only one count was recorded for this clone. V is TRBV6-1 and J is TRBJ2-5; D remains unclear. This CDR3 comprises 14 residues. Germline V gene lookup returns CDR1 MNHNS and CDR2 SASEGT. Trimming left V 7 bases short and J 5 bases short, with 17 bases between. The CDR3 bases are TGTGCCAGCATCGAGCAACAGTTAAAGGAGACCCAGTACTTC. Protein sequence: CASIEQQLKETQYF.

The chain carries TRBV27 and TRBJ2-2; a weak D match, TRBD2 (6 bases). V lost 2 bases and J 6 bases, leaving 13 bases between the germline ends. CDR1 is MNHEY, CDR2 SMNVEV, per germline (reference sequence). The CDR3 is 15 residues long. The CDR3 bases are TGTGCCAGCAGTTTACGGCGGGGTGGGGCCGGGGAGCTGTTTTTT. It codes for CASSLRRGGAGELFF.

The chain employs TRBV2 and TRBJ2-3, with 7 bases identical to TRBD1. CDR3 length: 14 amino acids. Germline lookup yields CDR1 SNHLY and CDR2 FYNNEI. With V trimmed by 7 bases and J by 0 bases, 4 bases remained unmatched. The CDR3 here is CASIGGRSTDTQYF. The CDR3 DNA is TGTGCCAGCATAGGGGGCAGGAGCACAGATACGCAGTATTTT.

This sequence joins TRBV7-8 and TRBJ1-1; no clear D. Deletions cut 10 bases from V and 2 bases from J, with 26 bases between. From germline, CDR1 is SGHVS and CDR2 FQNEAQ. The CDR3 totals 17 residues. The CDR3: CATHPSAIQVSNTEAFF. DNA of the CDR3: TGTGCCACCCACCCCTCGGCGATTCAGGTTTCTAACACTGAAGCTTTCTTT. The full variable domain, rest sourced from reference TRBV7-8 and TRBJ1-1, is GAGVSQSPRYKVAKRGQDVALRCDPISGHVSLFWYQQALGQGPEFLTYFQNEAQLDKSGLPSDRFFAERPEGSVSTLKIQRTQQEDSAVYLCATHPSAIQVSNTEAFFGQGTRLTVV.

The chain has TRBV19 and TRBJ1-1; 7 nucleotides align to TRBD1. This CDR3 has 15 amino acids. Germline assignment: CDR1 LNHDA and CDR2 SQIVND (reference sequence). With 6 bases clipped from V and 5 bases from J, the junction kept 12 bases outside the gene matches. The CDR3 spells CASRPLSTGLTEAFF. The CDR3 bases are TGTGCCAGTAGACCCCTTTCGACAGGGTTAACTGAAGCTTTCTTT. Complete variable domain (other parts from reference TRBV19 and TRBJ1-1): DGGITQSPKYLFRKEGQNVTLSCEQNLNHDAMYWYRQDPGQGLRLIYYSQIVNDFQKGDIAEGYSVSREKKESFPLTVTSAQKNPTAFYLCASRPLSTGLTEAFFGQGTRLTVV.

The chain joins TRBV5-8 to TRBJ1-5; 8 positions match TRBD1. Germline CDR1 reads SGHTS; CDR2 reads YDEGEE. CDR3 size: 18 residues. The junction had 12 bases not matched to a gene; V was cut back by 4 bases and J by 0 bases. This chain's CDR3 is CASSKAPGTGNSNQPQHF. The CDR3 DNA reads TGTGCCAGCAGCAAAGCACCGGGGACAGGTAATAGCAATCAGCCCCAGCATTTT. The complete variable domain, with remaining parts taken from reference TRBV5-8 and TRBJ1-5, reads EAGVTQSPTHLIKTRGQQATLRCSPISGHTSVYWYQQALGLGLQFLLWYDEGEERNRGNFPPRFSGRQFPNYSSELNVNALELEDSALYLCASSKAPGTGNSNQPQHFGDGTRLSIL.

CDR3 sequence reads: CASSFTQGQGEQYF. The CDR3 region has the DNA TGTGCCAGTAGTTTCACCCAGGGGCAAGGCGAGCAGTACTTC. The chain combines TRBV19 with TRBJ2-7, with a weak D call TRBD1 (6 bases). Germline CDR1 LNHDA, CDR2 SQIVND (reference sequence). V was clipped by 5 bases and J by 6 bases, with 17 bases between them. This CDR3 region has 14 residues.

The chain combines TRBV7-8 with TRBJ1-1; 7 bases agree with TRBD1. The CDR3 loop spans 16 amino acids. Germline lookup yields CDR1 SGHVS and CDR2 FQNEAQ. J was trimmed by 6 bases and V by 1 base; bases with no gene match: 11. CDR3 sequence: CASSLEGGLRGAEAFF. The CDR3 DNA is TGTGCCAGCAGCTTAGAAGGGGGTCTCAGGGGGGCTGAAGCTTTCTTT.

This chain uses TRBV9 with TRBJ1-6, with 7 bases fitting TRBD1. The ends lost 4 bases at V and 3 bases at J; junction bases unmatched: 4. Germline V gives CDR1 SGDLS, CDR2 YYNGEE. CDR3 size: 15 residues. DNA for the CDR3: TGTGCCAGCAGCCCCCGGGACAGCTATAATTCACCCCTCCACTTT. It is translated as CASSPRDSYNSPLHF. Looking up the rest from reference TRBV9 and TRBJ1-6 gives the full variable domain: DSGVTQTPKHLITATGQRVTLRCSPRSGDLSVYWYQQSLDQGLQFLIQYYNGEERAKGNILERFSAQQFPDLHSELNLSSLELGDSALYFCASSPRDSYNSPLHFGNGTRLTVT.